Shown below are 18 T cell receptor beta chains from a single sample sequenced in a study of T cells in Graves' hyperthyroidism and ophthalmopathy. Using RNA transcripts as the source, TCR beta CDR3 regions were amplified. TCR CDR3 regions were first amplified by RT-PCR with HTBI primers. TCRdb reanalysed the multiplex PCR reads using MiXCR and keeps one entry per CDR3 protein. Among 500,000 to 800,000 distinct CDR3 sequences listed, about 45% were seen once. Sequenced material: peripheral blood or thyroid tissue (not recorded which). The source of these receptors is an adult man with Graves' disease, either hyperthyroidism or ophthalmopathy (not recorded which).

Points on this clonotype: At one end, the junction sequence differs from germline, possibly due to a read error. The chain joins TRBV11-1 to TRBJ1-6; 9 bases map to TRBD1. CDR3 size: 17 residues. Per the germline V gene, CDR1 is SGHAT and CDR2 is FQDESV (reference sequence). CDR3 bases: TGTGCCAGTAGCTCGCACGACCTACAGGGGGCGCGGTCACCCCTCCACTTT. The encoded protein is CASSSHDLQGARSPLHF. Together with reference TRBV11-1 and TRBJ1-6, the CDR3 gives the full variable domain: EAEVAQSPRYKITEKSQAVAFWCDPISGHATLYWYRQILGQGPELLVQFQDESVVDDSQLPKDRFSAERLKGVDSTLKIQPAELGDSAMYLCASSSHDLQGARSPLHFGNGTRLTVT.

The rearrangement joins TRBV6-5 to TRBJ2-7, with D unresolved. CDR1 MNHEY and CDR2 SVGAGI come from the germline V gene. The length of the CDR3 is 13 residues. The CDR3 sequence is CATQSLSSYEQYF. The CDR3 DNA reads TGTGCAACACAGAGCCTGAGCTCCTACGAGCAGTACTTC.

The chain links TRBV7-6 to TRBJ1-4; no clear D. Trimming removed 0 bases from V and 7 bases from J, with 12 bases in between. The V gene's germline CDR1 is SGHVS and CDR2 FNYEAQ. This CDR3 contains 15 residues. The CDR3 protein is CASSLAGRKVEKLFF. The CDR3, as DNA: TGTGCCAGCAGCTTAGCGGGGAGGAAGGTTGAAAAACTGTTTTTT.

V and J are TRBV29-1 and TRBJ1-2, with 7 bases identical to TRBD1. In germline, CDR1 is SQVTM, CDR2 ANQGSEA. The CDR3 covers 14 residues. V was clipped by 6 bases and J by 8 bases; unmatched bases: 15. CDR3 DNA: TGCAGCGTCCCTGACAGGGAAATTTTGCAGGGCTACACCTTC. It codes for CSVPDREILQGYTF.

The chain uses TRBV9 and TRBJ1-3; D is ambiguous. Trimming cost V 4 bases and J 0 bases, with 11 bases left between them. Germline CDR1 and CDR2: SGDLS and YYNGEE. The CDR3 totals 15 residues. Here the CDR3 DNA reads TGTGCCAGCAGCCAAGGTCCCCTCTCTGGAAACACCATATATTTT. Its protein product is CASSQGPLSGNTIYF.

The count of this clonotype is one. A much larger clone sits a single nucleotide away, making a read error possible. The genes are TRBV5-1 and TRBJ1-1, with a weak D call TRBD1 (5 bases). Trimming left V 4 bases short and J 1 base short, with 11 bases between. CDR1 is SGHRS, CDR2 YFSETQ, per germline. This CDR3 comprises 14 residues. The CDR3 nucleotides are TGCGCCAGCAGCGCCACTCAGGGGAACACTGAAGCTTTCTTT. Its translation is CASSATQGNTEAFF.

This rearrangement joins TRBV10-3 to TRBJ1-1; perhaps TRBD1 as D (6 bases). The CDR3 loop spans 17 amino acids. The germline V gene has CDR1 ENHRY and CDR2 SYGVKD. Trimming cost V 2 bases and J 1 base, with 17 bases left between them. The CDR3 region is CAISETNLQGKNTEAFF. In DNA, the CDR3 is TGTGCCATCAGTGAGACTAACTTACAGGGAAAGAACACTGAAGCTTTCTTT.

In this sample, this clonotype turned up a few times. This CDR3 is CASSPHWVGNQPQHF. For the CDR3, the DNA is TGTGCCAGCAGCCCCCATTGGGTTGGCAATCAGCCCCAGCATTTT. This sequence joins TRBV9 and TRBJ1-5, with D unclear. Trimming took off 4 bases at V and 2 bases at J, with 13 bases between the two ends. The CDR3 contains 15 residues. Germline CDR1 and CDR2: SGDLS and YYNGEE.

The rearrangement joins TRBV29-1 to TRBJ1-2; 9 bases fit TRBD1. The CDR3 length is 12 residues. From germline, CDR1 is SQVTM and CDR2 ANQGSEA. J lost 8 bases, V lost 8 bases, and 9 bases had no gene match. The CDR3 region is CSPMGQGWGYTF. The DNA of the CDR3 is TGCAGCCCGATGGGACAGGGATGGGGCTACACCTTC.

On this clonotype itself: Compared with germline, one end of the junction differs, possibly owing to a read error. V and J are TRBV7-9 and TRBJ2-2, with a possible D match to TRBD2 (5 bases). Germline CDR1 and CDR2: SEHNR and FQNEAQ (reference sequence). CDR3 size: 16 residues. The CDR3 here is CASSSTKGKNTGELYF. For the CDR3, the DNA is TGTGCCAGCAGCTCCACGAAAGGGAAAAACACCGGGGAGCTGTACTTC.

The chain carries TRBV7-6 and TRBJ1-1; TRBD1 aligns across 9 bases. With 6 bases clipped from V and 4 bases from J, the junction kept 9 bases outside the gene matches. This CDR3 has 15 amino acids. Germline V lookup: CDR1 SGHVS, CDR2 FNYEAQ. The CDR3 DNA is TGTGCCAGCAGACTACCGGGACAGGGTGGCACTGAAGCTTTCTTT. Translation: CASRLPGQGGTEAFF.

This clonotype was seen a handful of times. This chain links TRBV4-2 with TRBJ1-1; the D is unclear. From germline, CDR1 is LGHNA and CDR2 YNFKEQ. There are 13 residues in the CDR3. Trimming stripped 0 bases from V and 1 base from J, with 3 bases between. CDR3 bases: TGTGCCAGCAGCCAAGAACCGAACACTGAAGCTTTCTTT. Protein product: CASSQEPNTEAFF.

A word on this clonotype: At one of its ends the junction is not consistent with the germline gene, which may arise from a read error. The chain couples TRBV15 to TRBJ1-2; possibly TRBD1 for D (5 bases). The CDR3 length is 15 residues. The germline gives CDR1 LNHNV, CDR2 YYDKDF (reference sequence). CDR3 region: CAASSHPGRAEGYTF. The CDR3 DNA sequence: TGTGCCGCCAGCAGCCACCCCGGCAGGGCCGAGGGCTACACCTTC.

For this clonotype: This CDR3 is missing its conserved last phenylalanine or tryptophan, likely due to a read error. The chain has TRBV20-1 and TRBJ1-2, with 7 positions matching TRBD1. V gave up 4 bases and J gave up 5 bases; unmatched junction bases: 7. This CDR3 is built from 13 residues. Germline CDR1 reads DFQATT; CDR2 reads SNEGSKA (reference sequence). This CDR3 is CSAKSDRVYGYTL. CDR3 DNA sequence: TGCAGTGCTAAGAGCGACAGGGTTTATGGCTACACCCTC.

In its sample, this clonotype was seen many times. The J gene is TRBJ1-1, the V gene TRBV20-1; 9 positions agree with TRBD1. V lost 1 base and J lost 3; bases outside the gene matches: 3. CDR1 is DFQATT, CDR2 SNEGSKA, per germline (reference sequence). The CDR3 spans 14 residues. The CDR3 region has the DNA TGCAGTGCTAGAGCGAGACAGGGGGACACTGAAGCTTTCTTT. Its translation is CSARARQGDTEAFF.

The gene calls are TRBV15 and TRBJ2-5, with D possibly matching TRBD2 (5 bases). There are 16 residues in the CDR3. Trimming shortened V by 1 base and J by 5 bases, and 17 bases separated the two germline ends. CDR1 and CDR2 from the germline V gene are LNHNV and YYDKDF (reference sequence). CDR3 nucleotide sequence: TGTGCCACCAGCAGAGGCGGGTTTGGATGGAAGGAGACCCAGTACTTC. Amino acids: CATSRGGFGWKETQYF.

This clonotype was found a few times. The chain carries TRBV2 and TRBJ1-6, with D hard to call. Germline values: CDR1 SNHLY, CDR2 FYNNEI. The V end lost 5 bases, the J end lost 10 bases, and 18 bases lay between the germline ends. The CDR3 totals 15 residues. The CDR3 region is CASSWSDPGGSPLHF. The DNA of the CDR3 is TGTGCCAGCAGTTGGTCCGACCCGGGCGGGTCACCCCTCCACTTT.

At least ten counts were recorded for this clonotype. The chain has TRBV29-1 and TRBJ1-5; 8 nucleotides agree with TRBD1. Germline loops: CDR1 SQVTM, CDR2 ANQGSEA. The V and J ends lost 5 bases and 6 bases, in that order; junction bases with no gene match: 6. This CDR3 is 13 amino acids long. The CDR3 DNA reads as TGCAGCGTTTCCGACAGGGGCTTTCAGCCCCAGCATTTT. This sequence encodes CSVSDRGFQPQHF.